These 7 T cell receptor beta chains were sequenced from one sample in a study of blood T cells in healthy people across ages. Alongside a J-beta primer mix, a sample-barcoded 5' primer served in a second PCR lasting roughly 6 to 12 cycles. TCRdb fed the 5' RACE reads into MiXCR, producing one record per CDR3 protein. The sample has 920,000 or so distinct CDR3 sequences, more than 35% seen once. Sequencing used blood. Every receptor here comes from a woman aged 55-69 years in good health.

The chain uses TRBV9 and TRBJ2-7; possibly TRBD1 for D (5 bases). CDR1 and CDR2 (germline): SGDLS, YYNGEE. This CDR3 has 13 residues. Trimming took 1 base from V and 10 from J, leaving 15 bases between them. The CDR3, as DNA: TGTGCCAGCAGCGTATCGGACACGGCCGCACAGTACTTC. Amino acids: CASSVSDTAAQYF.

In its sample, this clonotype was seen a few times. J is TRBJ2-3 and V is TRBV7-9; D ambiguous. The CDR3 runs 15 residues. CDR1 is SEHNR and CDR2 is FQNEAQ in the germline V gene (reference sequence). V lost 11 bases and J lost 4, with 22 bases in between. The CDR3 sequence: CAAFNWATGADTQYF. For the CDR3, the DNA is TGTGCCGCATTTAACTGGGCCACCGGAGCAGATACGCAGTATTTT.

This clonotype was found a few times. The rearrangement joins TRBV7-2 to TRBJ2-3, with 7 bases aligning to TRBD2. The CDR3 extends over 18 amino acids. The V and J ends lost 5 bases and 0 bases, in that order; junction bases with no gene match: 14. Germline V gives CDR1 SGHTA, CDR2 FQGNSA. The CDR3: CASSSPIPSGPSTDTQYF. CDR3 DNA: TGTGCCAGCAGCAGCCCCATCCCTAGCGGACCTAGCACAGATACGCAGTATTTT.

This clonotype was seen more than once but under ten times. A much larger clonotype is one base distant, so this may be a read error. CDR3 nucleotide sequence: TGTGCCAGCAGCGTAAGCGGAACCCTCTACAATGAGCAGTACTTC. This codes for CASSVSGTLYNEQYF. The V gene is TRBV7-2, the J gene TRBJ2-1, with TRBD2 as a possible D gene (5 bases). The DNA matches TRBJ2-7 better at its end, which makes the J call doubtful. Germline V lookup: CDR1 SGHTA, CDR2 FQGNSA. The CDR3 is 15 residues long.

The chain employs TRBV5-1 and TRBJ2-7; 12 positions agree with TRBD2. Unmatched junction bases numbered 4, after V lost 0 bases and J lost 9 bases. Germline CDR1 reads SGHRS; CDR2 reads YFSETQ. The CDR3 length is 14 residues. DNA of the CDR3: TGCGCCAGCAGCTTGGATGCGACTAGCGGGAGGCAGTACTTC. Its translation: CASSLDATSGRQYF.

The genes are TRBV20-1 and TRBJ2-5; D remains ambiguous. V was trimmed by 2 bases and J by 5 bases, leaving 6 bases between them. The CDR3 is 11 residues long. Germline CDR1 reads DFQATT; CDR2 reads SNEGSKA (reference sequence). The CDR3 protein is CSARSTETQYF. For the CDR3, the DNA is TGCAGTGCTAGAAGCACGGAGACCCAGTACTTC.

This clonotype has only a few counts. The chain combines TRBV4-1 with TRBJ2-7, with 8 bases matching TRBD2. Germline CDR1 and CDR2: MGHRA and YSYEKL. The CDR3 has 17 residues. V dropped 3 bases and J dropped 3; count of bases not matched to a gene: 13. DNA for the CDR3: TGCGCCAGCAGCCAGCCCACTCGGGAGGGCCCCCTCTACGAGCAGTACTTC. Amino acid sequence: CASSQPTREGPLYEQYF.